Presented here are 12 T cell receptor beta chains from one specimen sequenced in a study of identical twins. TCRdb reanalysed the 5' RACE reads using MiXCR and keeps one entry per CDR3 protein. The sample lists about 730,000 distinct CDR3 sequences; around 20% were seen once. In addition, the sample was reused for a study of T cells expressing NK-cell markers.

Sequenced: PBMCs. Every receptor here comes from a woman in her late teens or twenties in good health.

There are a few counts of this clonotype. The chain recombines TRBV5-1 with TRBJ2-2, with 9 bases that match TRBD2. CDR1 SGHRS and CDR2 YFSETQ come from the germline V gene. Trimming at V came to 4 bases and at J to 0 bases, leaving 4 bases not matched to a gene. The CDR3 sequence is 16 residues long. CDR3 sequence: CASSAASGANTGELFF. The CDR3, as DNA: TGCGCCAGCAGCGCAGCTAGCGGGGCGAACACCGGGGAGCTGTTTTTT.

This clonotype appeared a few times. This chain uses TRBV20-1 with TRBJ2-4; 7 bases align to TRBD1. The CDR3 extends over 14 amino acids. Germline CDR1 and CDR2: DFQATT and SNEGSKA (reference sequence). Trimming cost V 5 bases and J 5 bases; bases outside gene matches: 9. The CDR3 loop reads CSAPDRAIQNIQYF. The DNA of the CDR3 is TGCAGTGCTCCCGACAGGGCGATCCAAAACATTCAGTACTTC.

This clonotype was recorded at least ten times. CDR3 DNA sequence: TGTGCCAGCAGTGCCCCAGTCCTTGGTGGGACCCAGTACTTC. It is translated as CASSAPVLGGTQYF. The V call is TRBV12-3 or TRBV12-4, the J call TRBJ2-5, with unresolved D. There are 14 residues in the CDR3. Trimming removed 5 bases at V and 7 bases at J, with 17 bases between.

The chain links TRBV5-1 to TRBJ2-6; TRBD2 matches 7 bases. This CDR3 has 17 amino acids. Germline lookup yields CDR1 SGHRS and CDR2 YFSETQ. The trim removed 5 bases at V and 1 base at J, leaving 9 bases unmatched. The CDR3 is CASRPGTTTSGANVLTF. CDR3 coding DNA: TGCGCCAGCAGGCCCGGGACTACCACTTCTGGGGCCAACGTCCTGACTTTC.

The chain uses TRBV6-5 and TRBJ1-2; D gene unclear. This CDR3 is 16 amino acids long. Germline CDR1 is MNHEY and CDR2 is SVGAGI. Trimming stripped 4 bases from V and 7 bases from J, with 22 bases between. The CDR3: CASSSSPRTSIGGYTF. The CDR3 DNA reads as TGTGCCAGCAGTTCTTCACCCCGGACCAGTATTGGTGGCTACACCTTC.

The rearrangement joins TRBV5-6 to TRBJ2-7, with no clear D. The CDR3 has 14 residues. Germline-derived CDR1 and CDR2 are SGHDT and YYEEEE. Trimming stripped 4 bases from V and 7 bases from J, with 18 bases between. CDR3 nucleotide sequence: TGTGCCAGCAGCCCGGTACAGAGCTCTGGGGAGCAGTACTTC. Translation: CASSPVQSSGEQYF.

This clonotype was seen repeatedly, ten times or more. This chain uses TRBV7-9 with TRBJ1-1; TRBD1 matches at 9 bases. Germline assignment: CDR1 SEHNR and CDR2 FQNEAQ (reference sequence). This CDR3 is built from 15 residues. V was clipped by 5 bases and J by 1 base; unmatched bases: 5. Written as DNA, the CDR3 is TGTGCCAGCAGCAACCGGGACAGGGAGAACACTGAAGCTTTCTTT. Its translation is CASSNRDRENTEAFF. The full variable domain, in which reference TRBV7-9 and TRBJ1-1 provide the parts outside the CDR3, is DTGVSQNPRHKITKRGQNVTFRCDPISEHNRLYWYRQTLGQGPEFLTYFQNEAQLEKSRLLSDRFSAERPKGSFSTLEIQRTEQGDSAMYLCASSNRDRENTEAFFGQGTRLTVV.

This clonotype was picked up one time. The CDR3 coding sequence is TGTGCCAGCAGCCCCAGGACTAGCGGGAGCGACACAGATACGCAGTATTTT. It encodes CASSPRTSGSDTDTQYF. V is TRBV7-2 and J is TRBJ2-3; 13 nucleotides agree with TRBD2. Trimming cost V 5 bases and J 2 bases; bases outside gene matches: 7. Germline V gives CDR1 SGHTA, CDR2 FQGNSA. The CDR3 is 17 amino acids.

The chain employs TRBV9 and TRBJ2-1, with D possibly being TRBD2 (5 bases). Germline V gives CDR1 SGDLS, CDR2 YYNGEE. V was cut by 0 bases and J by 0 bases, with 10 bases left in between. This CDR3 comprises 16 residues. CDR3 coding DNA: TGTGCCAGCAGCGTAGGGGCTGGGAGCTCCTACAATGAGCAGTTCTTC. Protein product: CASSVGAGSSYNEQFF.

This clonotype has only a few counts. This chain joins TRBV7-9 and TRBJ2-1; the D is unclear. V was pared by 4 bases and J by 9 bases, with 10 bases between. CDR3 length equals 12 residues. Germline CDR1 reads SEHNR; CDR2 reads FQNEAQ (reference sequence). Here the CDR3 DNA reads TGTGCCAGCAGCTACCCGGGCAGTGAGCAGTTCTTC. This gives the protein CASSYPGSEQFF. Based on the CDR3 plus reference TRBV7-9 and TRBJ2-1, the full variable domain is DTGVSQNPRHKITKRGQNVTFRCDPISEHNRLYWYRQTLGQGPEFLTYFQNEAQLEKSRLLSDRFSAERPKGSFSTLEIQRTEQGDSAMYLCASSYPGSEQFFGPGTRLTVL.

The table lists this clonotype with a few counts. This chain connects TRBV12-3 or TRBV12-4 to TRBJ2-1, with 8 bases fitting TRBD1. The CDR3 loop spans 18 amino acids. V dropped 1 base and J dropped 3; count of bases not matched to a gene: 11. The CDR3 sequence: CASSLGQGSAQGYNEQFF. DNA for the CDR3: TGTGCCAGCAGTTTAGGACAGGGGTCTGCCCAAGGCTACAATGAGCAGTTCTTC.

This clonotype was picked up a small number of times. The chain uses TRBV12-3 or TRBV12-4 and TRBJ1-2; weak D call: TRBD1 (6 bases). CDR3 length: 15 amino acids. Between the trimmed V and J ends, which lost 0 bases and 7 bases, there was a span of 15 bases. As DNA, the CDR3 is TGTGCCAGCAGTTTAGCGGAGGGCAGGGGAGGTGGCTACACCTTC. Protein product: CASSLAEGRGGGYTF.